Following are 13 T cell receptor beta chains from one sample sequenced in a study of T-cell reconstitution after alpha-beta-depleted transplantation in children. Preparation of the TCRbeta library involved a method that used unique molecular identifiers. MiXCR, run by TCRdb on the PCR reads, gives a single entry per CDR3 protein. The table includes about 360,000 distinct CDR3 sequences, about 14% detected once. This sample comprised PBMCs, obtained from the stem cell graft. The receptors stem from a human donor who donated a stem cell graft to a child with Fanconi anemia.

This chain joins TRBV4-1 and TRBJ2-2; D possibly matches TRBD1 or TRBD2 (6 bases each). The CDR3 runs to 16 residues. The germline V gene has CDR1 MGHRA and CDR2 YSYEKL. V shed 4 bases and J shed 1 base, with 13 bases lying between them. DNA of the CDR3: TGCGCCAGCAGCCCCCGCGGGACATGGAACACCGGGGAGCTGTTTTTT. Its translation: CASSPRGTWNTGELFF.

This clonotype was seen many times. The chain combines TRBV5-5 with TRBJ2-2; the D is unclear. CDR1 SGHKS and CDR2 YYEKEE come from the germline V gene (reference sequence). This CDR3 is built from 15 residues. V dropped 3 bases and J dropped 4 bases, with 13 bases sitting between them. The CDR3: CASSYGERTTGELFF. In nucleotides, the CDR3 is TGTGCCAGCAGCTATGGGGAACGGACCACCGGGGAGCTGTTTTTT.

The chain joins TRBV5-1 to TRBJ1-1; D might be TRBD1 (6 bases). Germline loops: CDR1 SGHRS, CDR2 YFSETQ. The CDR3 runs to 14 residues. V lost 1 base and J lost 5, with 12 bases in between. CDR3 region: CASSLRGDRTEAFF. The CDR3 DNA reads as TGCGCCAGCAGCTTGCGGGGCGACAGGACTGAAGCTTTCTTT.

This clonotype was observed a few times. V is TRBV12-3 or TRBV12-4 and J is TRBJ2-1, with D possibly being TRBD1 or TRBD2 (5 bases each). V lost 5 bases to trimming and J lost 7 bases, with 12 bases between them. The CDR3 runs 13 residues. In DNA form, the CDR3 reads TGTGCCAGCAGTACGGGGACGGGGAATGAGCAGTTCTTC. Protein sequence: CASSTGTGNEQFF.

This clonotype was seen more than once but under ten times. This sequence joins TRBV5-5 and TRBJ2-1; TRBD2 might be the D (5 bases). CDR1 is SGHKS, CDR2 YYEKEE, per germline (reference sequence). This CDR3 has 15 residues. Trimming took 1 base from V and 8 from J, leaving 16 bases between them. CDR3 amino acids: CASSLIGGRAYEQFF. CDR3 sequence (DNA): TGTGCCAGCAGCTTGATAGGAGGCCGTGCGTATGAGCAGTTCTTC.

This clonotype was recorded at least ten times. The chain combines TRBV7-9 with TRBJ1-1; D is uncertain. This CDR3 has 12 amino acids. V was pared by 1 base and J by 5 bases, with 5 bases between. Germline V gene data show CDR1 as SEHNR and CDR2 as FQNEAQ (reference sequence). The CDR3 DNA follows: TGTGCCAGCAGCTTAGATTGGACTGAAGCTTTCTTT. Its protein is CASSLDWTEAFF.

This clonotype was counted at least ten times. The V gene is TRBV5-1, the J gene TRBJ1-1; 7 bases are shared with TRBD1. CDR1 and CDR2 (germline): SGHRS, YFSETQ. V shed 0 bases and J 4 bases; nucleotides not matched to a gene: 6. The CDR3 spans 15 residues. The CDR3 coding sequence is TGCGCCAGCAGCTTGGCGGGACAGATGGGCACTGAAGCTTTCTTT. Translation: CASSLAGQMGTEAFF.

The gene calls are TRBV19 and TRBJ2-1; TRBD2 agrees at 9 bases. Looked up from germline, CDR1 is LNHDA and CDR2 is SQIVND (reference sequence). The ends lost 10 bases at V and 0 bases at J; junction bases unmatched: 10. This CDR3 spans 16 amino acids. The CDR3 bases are TGTGCCACCACAACCGGGACTAGCAGCTCCTACAATGAGCAGTTCTTC. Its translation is CATTTGTSSSYNEQFF.

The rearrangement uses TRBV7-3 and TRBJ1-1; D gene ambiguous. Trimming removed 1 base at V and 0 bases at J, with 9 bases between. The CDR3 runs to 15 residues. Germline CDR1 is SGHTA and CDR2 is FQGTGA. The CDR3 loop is CASSLIAAMNTEAFF. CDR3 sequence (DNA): TGTGCCAGCAGCTTAATTGCAGCGATGAACACTGAAGCTTTCTTT.

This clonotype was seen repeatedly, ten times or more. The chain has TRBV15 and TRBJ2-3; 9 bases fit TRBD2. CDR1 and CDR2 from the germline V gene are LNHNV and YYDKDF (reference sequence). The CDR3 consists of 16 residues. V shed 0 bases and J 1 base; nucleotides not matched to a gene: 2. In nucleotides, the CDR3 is TGTGCCACCAGCAGAGAAGCTAGCGGGGGCACAGATACGCAGTATTTT. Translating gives CATSREASGGTDTQYF. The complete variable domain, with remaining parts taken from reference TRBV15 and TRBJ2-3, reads DAMVIQNPRYQVTQFGKPVTLSCSQTLNHNVMYWYQQKSSQAPKLLFHYYDKDFNNEADTPDNFQSRRPNTSFCFLDIRSPGLGDTAMYLCATSREASGGTDTQYFGPGTRLTVL.

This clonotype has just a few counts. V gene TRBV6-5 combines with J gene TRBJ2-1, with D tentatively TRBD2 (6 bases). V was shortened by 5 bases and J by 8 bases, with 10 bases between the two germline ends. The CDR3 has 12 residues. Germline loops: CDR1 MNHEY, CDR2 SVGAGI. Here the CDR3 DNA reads TGTGCCAGCAGTACCTGGGGGGATGAGCAGTTCTTC. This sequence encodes CASSTWGDEQFF.

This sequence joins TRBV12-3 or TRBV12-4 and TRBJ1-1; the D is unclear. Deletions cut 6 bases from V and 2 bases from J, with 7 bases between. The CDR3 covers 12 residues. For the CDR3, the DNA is TGTGCCAGCAGGGTTGGTAACACTGAAGCTTTCTTT. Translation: CASRVGNTEAFF.

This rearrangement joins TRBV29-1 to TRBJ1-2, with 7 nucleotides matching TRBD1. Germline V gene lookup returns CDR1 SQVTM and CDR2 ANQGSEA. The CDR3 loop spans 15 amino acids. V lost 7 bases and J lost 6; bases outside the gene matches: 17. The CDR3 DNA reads TGCAGCGCTGGAAACCTGGACAGGCGAGGTGATGGCTACACCTTC. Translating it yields CSAGNLDRRGDGYTF.